This TCR beta chain emerged from a study of human T cells and chemical hapten exposure. Germline CDR1 reads DFQATT; CDR2 reads SNEGSKA (reference sequence). The CDR3 consists of 16 residues. Trimming took 6 bases from V and 7 from J; bases not matched to a gene: 16. TCRdb independently ran MiXCR on the RACE reads; one entry per CDR3 protein. Among 130,000 or so distinct CDR3 sequences listed, about 11% were seen once. Time point of the sample: patch test 3, about 24 weeks after DPC sensitization. The treatment is: therapeutic diphenylcyclopropenone sensitization with weekly scalp DPC. The receptor was derived from a woman in her 50s with alopecia areata. Some clones in this sample may be carry-over from other donors' samples. The input for sequencing was whole blood, taken in connection with sensitization to the hapten diphenylcyclopropenone (DPC). The chain carries TRBV20-1 and TRBJ2-4, with 9 bases identical to TRBD1. The CDR3 loop is CSAPNRDRALANIQYF. Written as DNA, the CDR3 is TGCAGTGCCCCAAACCGGGACAGGGCTCTAGCTAACATTCAGTACTTC.